A single sample gave rise to the 24 T cell receptor beta chains below, sequenced in a study of vaccination and CD4 T cells after COVID-19. Antigen specificity for these receptors is unknown. The Oncomine TCR Beta short-read assay generated sequence data from the DNA of cultured CD4+ T cells. TCRdb recomputed calls from the PCR reads with MiXCR, one row per CDR3 protein. The sample lists just under 20,000 distinct CDR3 sequences, 26% occurring once. Treatment of the sample: approximately nine-day PBMC culture with coronavirus spike peptide pools or control peptides (ViraFEST assay). Input material: cultured CD4+ T cells from blood. These receptors were collected from a human donor with COVID-19.

The J gene is TRBJ2-2, the V gene TRBV7-3, with 9 nucleotides matching TRBD1. Germline lookup yields CDR1 SGHTA and CDR2 FQGTGA. Losses at the gene ends were 2 bases for V and 6 bases for J; bases not matched to a gene: 10. The CDR3 runs 17 residues. The CDR3 DNA reads as TGTGCCAGCAGCTTAGTCCCCGGGACAGGGAGGTCCGGGGAGCTGTTTTTT. It encodes CASSLVPGTGRSGELFF. Together with reference TRBV7-3 and TRBJ2-2, the CDR3 gives the full variable domain: GAGVSQTPSNKVTEKGKYVELRCDPISGHTALYWYRQSLGQGPEFLIYFQGTGAADDSGLPNDRFFAVRPEGSVSTLKIQRTERGDSAVYLCASSLVPGTGRSGELFFGEGSRLTVL.

V gene TRBV20-1 combines with J gene TRBJ1-2; unclear D gene. Trimming took 2 bases from V and 3 from J, leaving 13 bases between them. This CDR3 has 14 amino acids. From germline, CDR1 is DFQATT and CDR2 SNEGSKA (reference sequence). CDR3 sequence (DNA): TGCAGTGCTAGAATCCGGACGGCGGACTATGGCTACACCTTC. It specifies CSARIRTADYGYTF.

The genes are TRBV20-1 and TRBJ1-3; tentative D call: TRBD1 (5 bases). Trimming removed 1 base from V and 4 bases from J, with 17 bases in between. The length of the CDR3 is 16 residues. Germline values: CDR1 DFQATT, CDR2 SNEGSKA (reference sequence). CDR3 sequence: CSARGPGTLAGNTIYF. The CDR3, as DNA: TGCAGTGCTAGAGGCCCCGGGACGCTAGCCGGAAACACCATATATTTT.

In its sample, this clonotype was seen a few times. This chain links TRBV28 with TRBJ1-2; the match to TRBD1 covers 7 bases. Looked up from germline, CDR1 is MDHEN and CDR2 is SYDVKM. V shed 3 bases and J 5 bases; nucleotides not matched to a gene: 6. This CDR3 has 14 residues. CDR3 bases: TGTGCCAGCAGTTTTGGCGACAGGGCATATGGCTACACCTTC. It encodes CASSFGDRAYGYTF.

The V call is TRBV6-1, the J call TRBJ2-1, with D perhaps TRBD1 or TRBD2 (6 bases each). Trimming took off 5 bases at V and 6 bases at J, with 20 bases between the two ends. Germline-derived CDR1 and CDR2 are MNHNS and SASEGT. This CDR3 has 16 amino acids. CDR3 nucleotides: TGTGCCAGCAGTACGGGGGCGTTGGGTAGGGGCAATGAGCAGTTCTTC. Residues: CASSTGALGRGNEQFF.

CDR3: CASSYTAPGASDSPLHF. In DNA, the CDR3 is TGTGCCAGCAGTTACACCGCCCCCGGGGCGTCGGATTCACCCCTCCACTTT. J is TRBJ1-6 and V is TRBV6-5; a possible D gene is TRBD1 (5 bases). Looked up from germline, CDR1 is MNHEY and CDR2 is SVGAGI. V lost 2 bases and J 8 bases, leaving 19 bases between the germline ends. The CDR3 has 17 amino acids.

The chain links TRBV5-6 to TRBJ2-5; no definite D call. Per germline, CDR1 SGHDT and CDR2 YYEEEE. V lost 4 bases and J 4 bases, leaving 20 bases between the germline ends. CDR3 size: 16 residues. The CDR3 is CASSTDHAPGRETQYF. CDR3 coding DNA: TGTGCCAGCAGCACAGATCATGCCCCGGGTCGAGAGACCCAGTACTTC. Based on the CDR3 plus reference TRBV5-6 and TRBJ2-5, the full variable domain is DAGVTQSPTHLIKTRGQQVTLRCSPKSGHDTVSWYQQALGQGPQFIFQYYEEEERQRGNFPDRFSGHQFPNYSSELNVNALLLGDSALYLCASSTDHAPGRETQYFGPGTRLLVL.

This clonotype was found a few times. DNA of the CDR3: TGCAGTGCGCTTGGACAGGTTTTGGGTGGCTACACCTTC. Residues: CSALGQVLGGYTF. The V call is TRBV20-1, the J call TRBJ1-2, with TRBD1 matching 7 bases. The ends lost 6 bases at V and 7 bases at J; junction bases unmatched: 11. This CDR3 is 13 amino acids long. Germline CDR1 reads DFQATT; CDR2 reads SNEGSKA (reference sequence).

The chain combines TRBV27 with TRBJ1-6; D is uncertain. CDR1 and CDR2 from the germline V gene are MNHEY and SMNVEV (reference sequence). V lost 8 bases and J 7 bases, leaving 12 bases between the germline ends. The CDR3 consists of 13 residues. The CDR3: CASCAGRNSPLHF. The CDR3 bases are TGTGCCAGCTGCGCCGGGAGGAATTCACCCCTCCACTTT.

V gene TRBV6-1 combines with J gene TRBJ2-5, with a weak D call TRBD1 (5 bases). This CDR3 contains 13 residues. Per the germline V gene, CDR1 is MNHNS and CDR2 is SASEGT. The V end lost 2 bases, the J end lost 5 bases, and 9 bases lay between the germline ends. CDR3 sequence (DNA): TGTGCCAGCAGTGAACAGGGTTTGGAGACCCAGTACTTC. It translates to CASSEQGLETQYF.

This clonotype was detected a few times. The chain has TRBV5-5 and TRBJ1-2; weak D call: TRBD1 (5 bases). With 1 base removed from V and 7 bases from J, the gap between germline ends came to 14 bases. This CDR3 region has 14 residues. The germline V gene encodes CDR1 SGHKS and CDR2 YYEKEE (reference sequence). The CDR3 loop is CASSLIGADFGYTF. CDR3 in DNA: TGTGCCAGCAGCTTGATCGGGGCTGACTTTGGCTACACCTTC.

The table lists this clonotype with a few counts. In nucleotides, the CDR3 is TGCAGCGTTTCGGGGACAGGGGCGGGCGGCTACACCTTC. Its translation is CSVSGTGAGGYTF. V is TRBV29-1 and J is TRBJ1-2; TRBD1 matches at 10 bases. Germline V gene lookup returns CDR1 SQVTM and CDR2 ANQGSEA. The length of the CDR3 is 13 residues. The V gene end was trimmed by 5 bases and the J gene end by 8 bases; junction bases not matched to a gene: 8. The variable domain in full, with the rest retrieved from reference TRBV29-1 and TRBJ1-2, is SAVISQKPSRDICQRGTSLTIQCQVDSQVTMMFWYRQQPGQSLTLIATANQGSEATYESGFVIDKFPISRPNLTFSTLTVSNMSPEDSSIYLCSVSGTGAGGYTFGSGTRLTVV.

The chain has TRBV5-6 and TRBJ2-3; the match to TRBD2 covers 9 bases. V lost 6 bases, J lost 4 bases, and 21 bases stayed unmatched. The CDR3 is made up of 19 amino acids. Germline V gene lookup returns CDR1 SGHDT and CDR2 YYEEEE. The CDR3 sequence is CASTPPERGARPLADTQYF. Here the CDR3 DNA reads TGTGCCAGCACCCCTCCTGAGCGGGGGGCCCGTCCCTTAGCAGATACGCAGTATTTT.

This clonotype was counted only a few times. CDR3 amino acids: CASSWLGQRTWRGYTF. The CDR3 DNA sequence: TGTGCCAGCAGTTGGCTGGGACAGAGGACCTGGAGAGGCTACACCTTC. The chain carries TRBV6-5 and TRBJ1-2, with 7 bases lining up with TRBD1. Trimming at V came to 4 bases and at J to 8 bases, leaving 16 bases not matched to a gene. The germline CDR1 and CDR2 sequences are MNHEY and SVGAGI. The CDR3 is made up of 16 amino acids.

The chain is built from TRBV19 and TRBJ1-6; the D is unclear. There are 16 residues in the CDR3. CDR1 and CDR2 from the germline V gene are LNHDA and SQIVND (reference sequence). V lost 1 base and J 7 bases, leaving 14 bases between the germline ends. The CDR3 loop is CASSIAAPNINSPLHF. As DNA, the CDR3 is TGTGCCAGTAGTATAGCGGCCCCCAATATCAATTCACCCCTCCACTTT.

Only a few counts were recorded for this clonotype. Here the CDR3 DNA reads TGTGCCAGCAGTGGGGACAGGGGTCACCCAGATACGCAGTATTTT. Its translation is CASSGDRGHPDTQYF. The rearrangement links TRBV2 to TRBJ2-3, with 10 nucleotides matching TRBD1. There are 15 residues in the CDR3. Germline-derived CDR1 and CDR2 are SNHLY and FYNNEI. The trim removed 4 bases at V and 4 bases at J, leaving 5 bases unmatched.

This clonotype was observed a few times. The chain uses TRBV6-1 and TRBJ1-2; D unclear. The length of the CDR3 is 21 residues. Germline V CDR1 and CDR2: MNHNS, SASEGT. V was shortened by 6 bases and J by 0 bases, with 32 bases between the two germline ends. The CDR3 coding sequence is TGTGCCAGCAGCCCCCGTTTAGCGGGCGGCGAGGGTCGATACCCTAACTATGGCTACACCTTC. Residues: CASSPRLAGGEGRYPNYGYTF.

The CDR3 protein is CASSLEVQIAKNIQYF. The CDR3 DNA follows: TGTGCCAGCAGCTTAGAGGTTCAAATAGCCAAAAACATTCAGTACTTC. The J gene is TRBJ2-4, the V gene TRBV7-2; D remains ambiguous. Trimming cost V 1 base and J 0 bases, with 10 bases left between them. The germline V gene has CDR1 SGHTA and CDR2 FQGNSA. The CDR3 is 16 amino acids.

This clonotype was picked up a small number of times. The chain couples TRBV24-1 to TRBJ2-3, with D possibly being TRBD1 or TRBD2 (5 bases each). Germline CDR1 reads KGHDR; CDR2 reads SFDVKD. The CDR3 totals 17 residues. Trimming pared 5 bases from V and 3 bases from J, leaving 20 bases between. The CDR3 here is CATSAPGRVSGTDTQYF. The CDR3 nucleotides read TGTGCCACCAGTGCCCCGGGGCGTGTCTCCGGGACAGATACGCAGTATTTT.

This clonotype turned up a few times. The chain joins TRBV5-7 to TRBJ1-6; 9 nucleotides align to TRBD1. TRBV5-7 is annotated as an ORF whose role is uncertain. Germline trimming cut 0 bases from V and 9 bases from J; bases unmatched to any gene: 4. The CDR3 contains 15 residues. The CDR3 bases are TGTGCCAGCAGCTTGGCGGGACAGGGTCGTTCACCCCTCCACTTT. It is translated as CASSLAGQGRSPLHF.

The chain couples TRBV30 to TRBJ2-2; TRBD2 might be the D (5 bases). Germline CDR1 reads GTSNPN; CDR2 reads SVGIG (reference sequence). The CDR3 extends over 15 amino acids. CDR3 nucleotides: TGTGCACTAGTACCGGGGAGAGGTAACGCCGGGGAGCTGTTTTTT. This gives the protein CALVPGRGNAGELFF.

This clonotype was seen a few times. The chain recombines TRBV21-1 with TRBJ2-3; TRBD2 was called by the table and not checked on the DNA. TRBV21-1 corresponds to a pseudogene. The CDR3 spans 17 residues. The CDR3 region has the DNA TGTGCCAGCAGCAAAGTAACGGGAGGATGGGGCACAGATACGCAGTATTTT. This codes for CASSKVTGGWGTDTQYF.

Regarding this clonotype: The junction departs from germline at one end; a sequencing error may be responsible. This rearrangement joins TRBV7-7 to TRBJ2-1; D is ambiguous. The CDR3 consists of 13 residues. The germline V gene encodes CDR1 SSHAT and CDR2 FNYEAQ (reference sequence). CDR3 protein: CASSPGPRNEQFF. The CDR3 DNA follows: TGTGCTAGCAGCCCGGGTCCGCGTAATGAGCAGTTCTTC.

This clonotype was seen a handful of times. This chain links TRBV20-1 with TRBJ2-3; D not certain. The CDR3 consists of 14 residues. Germline CDR1 DFQATT, CDR2 SNEGSKA (reference sequence). With 0 bases removed from V and 6 bases from J, the gap between germline ends came to 13 bases. The chain's CDR3 is CSARDSPLTDTQYF. The CDR3 nucleotides read TGCAGTGCTAGAGACAGCCCTCTCACGGATACGCAGTATTTT.